This entry describes one TCR beta chain. It lacks a known antigen. No base qualities exist here, and no much larger clone lies one base off it. Trimming costs V 4 bases and J 2 bases, and their ends lie 12 bases apart. CDR1 MNHNS and CDR2 SASEGT are derived from the germline V gene. Taken from cysteine to phenylalanine, the CDR3 has 14 residues. Only the CDR3 portion is preserved as DNA: 42 bases, with reading frame beginning at the first base. These data are taken from a study of CD8 T cells in ankylosing spondylitis (dated by TCRdb to 2016 to 2017). For the study in its entirety: T cell receptor beta repertoires were profiled in healthy donors and ankylosing spondylitis patients so that disease-linked TCR variants could be found. The full study cohort was made up of about two dozen ankylosing spondylitis patients and 108 healthy donors. Peripheral blood samples were taken, and synovial fluid was additionally collected from ankylosing spondylitis patients.

Sequencing used an Illumina HiSeq 2500. Quantitative 5'-RACE with molecular barcodes was the method used to prepare the TCR beta libraries. In the paper's pipeline: Disease-linked TCR variants were identified with a new computational method built on a probabilistic model of VDJ rearrangement. TCRdb cleaned the public reads at Q25 with fastp, built clones with MiXCR and kept in-frame beta chains. Duplicate CDR3 protein sequences are folded into a single record with the most common DNA and genes. In this record, the V and J calls reflect TCRdb's handling and not the investigators' own analysis. The sample has over 200,000 distinct CDR3 sequences on record, roughly a tenth of them singletons. Together, the top ten hold over 20% of the sample. The investigation overall reported the following: A TCR beta motif of about eight highly homologous amino acid variants appeared characteristic of blood from ankylosing spondylitis patients. The disease-linked clones showed a CD8+ phenotype and occurred at relatively low frequencies in peripheral blood. Some of the motif variants had been reported before in the synovial fluid and blood of reactive arthritis patients, a finding that suggests common disease-initiation mechanisms. According to the report, matched synovial fluid samples from ankylosing spondylitis patients were significantly enriched for the disease-linked clones.

Here the chain combines TRBV6-1 and TRBJ2-7, with the D gene too uncertain to name. This TCR came from a male donor with ankylosing spondylitis or in good health (not recorded which). Source material: blood, either unsorted or a sorted T cell fraction (not recorded which). The base sequence is TGTGCCAGCAGTGTGGGGATTAGGACCTACGAGCAGTACTTC. Translated, this gives CASSVGIRTYEQYF.